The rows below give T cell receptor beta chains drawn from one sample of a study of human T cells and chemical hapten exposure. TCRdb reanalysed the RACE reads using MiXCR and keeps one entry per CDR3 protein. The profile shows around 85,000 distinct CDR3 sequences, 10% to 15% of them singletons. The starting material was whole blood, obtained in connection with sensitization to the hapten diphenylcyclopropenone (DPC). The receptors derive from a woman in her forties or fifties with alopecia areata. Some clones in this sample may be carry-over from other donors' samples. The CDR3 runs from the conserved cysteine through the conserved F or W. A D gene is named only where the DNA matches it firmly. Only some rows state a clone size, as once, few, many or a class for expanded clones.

cdr3_nt: TGTGCCAGCAGTTCGGACAGGGGCAATGAGCAGTTCTTC
cdr3_aa: CASSSDRGNEQFF
clone_size: few
j_call: TRBJ2-1
v_call: TRBV27
cdr3_length: 13
d_call: TRBD1

cdr3_nt: TGTGCCAGCAGTTCCCTCCGGGATAGCCTCCACTTT
cdr3_aa: CASSSLRDSLHF
clone_size: few
j_call: TRBJ1-6
v_call: TRBV28
cdr3_length: 12
d_call: .

cdr3_nt: TGTGCCAGCAGACTTGGGACCGGGGAGCTGTTTTTT
cdr3_aa: CASRLGTGELFF
clone_size: few
j_call: TRBJ2-2
v_call: TRBV6-5
cdr3_length: 12
d_call: .

cdr3_nt: TGTGCCAGTAGTATAGATCACACCGGGGAGCTGTTTTTT
cdr3_aa: CASSIDHTGELFF
clone_size: few
j_call: TRBJ2-2
v_call: TRBV19
cdr3_length: 13
d_call: .

cdr3_nt: TGCAGCGTTGGGACTACTGGGGCCAACGTCCTGACTTTC
cdr3_aa: CSVGTTGANVLTF
clone_size: .
j_call: TRBJ2-6
v_call: TRBV29-1
cdr3_length: 13
d_call: .

cdr3_nt: TGTGCCATCAGTGACTCCGCGGGGAGGTCCTACAATGAGCAGTTCTTC
cdr3_aa: CAISDSAGRSYNEQFF
clone_size: .
j_call: TRBJ2-1
v_call: TRBV10-3
cdr3_length: 16
d_call: .

cdr3_nt: TGTGCCAGCAGCCACGCAAGAATTACTGCGCATCAGCCCCAGCATTTT
cdr3_aa: CASSHARITAHQPQHF
clone_size: many
j_call: TRBJ1-5
v_call: TRBV7-2
cdr3_length: 16
d_call: .

cdr3_nt: TGCAGCGTTGATGGGGGAGGAGGGACTCATGGCTACACCTTC
cdr3_aa: CSVDGGGGTHGYTF
clone_size: many
j_call: TRBJ1-2
v_call: TRBV29-1
cdr3_length: 14
d_call: .

cdr3_nt: TGTGCCAGCTCACCACTTCCGACAGGGTCAGAGACCCAGTACTTC
cdr3_aa: CASSPLPTGSETQYF
clone_size: .
j_call: TRBJ2-5
v_call: TRBV18
cdr3_length: 15
d_call: TRBD1

cdr3_nt: TGCAGCGTTGATTTTGGGACAGGTTTATACGAGCAGTACTTC
cdr3_aa: CSVDFGTGLYEQYF
clone_size: many
j_call: TRBJ2-7
v_call: TRBV29-1
cdr3_length: 14
d_call: TRBD1

cdr3_nt: TGCGCCAGCAGTAGCGGGACCCTGGCCTACGAGCAGTACTTC
cdr3_aa: CASSSGTLAYEQYF
clone_size: few
j_call: TRBJ2-7
v_call: TRBV5-1
cdr3_length: 14
d_call: TRBD2

cdr3_nt: TGCAGTGCTGCCGAAGGGGACACTAACACAGATACGCAGTATTTT
cdr3_aa: CSAAEGDTNTDTQYF
clone_size: many
j_call: TRBJ2-3
v_call: TRBV20-1
cdr3_length: 15
d_call: .

cdr3_nt: TGTGCCAGCAGCGTAGACGGGAGGGAAGAGACCCAGTACTTC
cdr3_aa: CASSVDGREETQYF
clone_size: many
j_call: TRBJ2-5
v_call: TRBV9
cdr3_length: 14
d_call: TRBD2

cdr3_nt: TGTGCCAGCAGTTTCGTTGGGCAGACCCAAGAGACCCAGTACTTC
cdr3_aa: CASSFVGQTQETQYF
clone_size: few
j_call: TRBJ2-5
v_call: TRBV28
cdr3_length: 15
d_call: .

cdr3_nt: TGTGCCAGCAGCATAGGCACTAGCGGGCCTCAGTACTTC
cdr3_aa: CASSIGTSGPQYF
clone_size: .
j_call: TRBJ2-7
v_call: TRBV28
cdr3_length: 13
d_call: TRBD2

cdr3_nt: TGTGCCAGCAGTTCGCACAGGGCTGGGGCCAACGTCCTGACTTTC
cdr3_aa: CASSSHRAGANVLTF
clone_size: many
j_call: TRBJ2-6
v_call: TRBV12-3/TRBV12-4
cdr3_length: 15
d_call: .

cdr3_nt: TGCAGTGTCCTATCCGGGACTCAGGATGAGCAGTTCTTC
cdr3_aa: CSVLSGTQDEQFF
clone_size: .
j_call: TRBJ2-1
v_call: TRBV20-1
cdr3_length: 13
d_call: .